Sequencing of this TCR beta chain was carried out in a study of regulatory T cells in long-lasting Graves disease (dated by TCRdb to the early 2020s). General notes on the study: Persistent Graves' disease was defined as antithyroid drug treatment for over 5 years with persistently positive TSH receptor autoantibodies. Persistent Graves' disease patients in the clinical cohort had taken antithyroid drugs for approximately 10 years on average. The study was conducted in China and was registered as a clinical trial. Peripheral blood TCR sequencing and RNA sequencing compared persistent Graves' disease patients with newly diagnosed Graves' disease patients. A total of about 35 samples underwent TCR sequencing: about 13 from persistent and roughly 20 from newly diagnosed Graves' disease patients. Study-wide findings and limitations: Patients with persistent disease shared more public clonotypes (approximately 2,500) than newly diagnosed patients did (approximately 1,000). TRBV28, TRBJ1-2 and TRBJ2-5 were preferentially used in persistent disease, while TRBV20-1 and TRBJ2-1 were favored in newly diagnosed disease. As a limitation, the authors acknowledged that the small sample size may reduce accuracy. Persistent Graves' disease patients showed lower TCR Shannon entropy and fewer highly expanded clones than newly diagnosed patients, suggesting clonal expansion. Only peripheral blood was studied, because thyroid tissue, the primary lesion, was inaccessible. Only the TCR beta chain was sequenced and analyzed.

The sample's time point label, in plain terms: persistent/refractory GD, antithyroid drugs over 5 years with positive TRAb. For both TCR sequencing and RNA sequencing, RNA was extracted from PBMCs using TRIzol. The diagnosis of Graves' disease followed American Thyroid Association guidelines. Patients were recruited from an endocrinology department in Xi'an, China. Each patient gave roughly 8.4 milliliters of peripheral blood, collected in an EDTA anticoagulant tube. Ficoll Paque Plus density gradient separation was used to isolate PBMCs, and no additional T cell sorting was done. An Agilent 2100 Bioanalyzer and agarose gel were used to check RNA quality, and a NanoDrop 2000 was used to measure RNA concentration. As encoded in the germline V gene, CDR1 is SGDLS while CDR2 is YYNGEE. For this chain, trimming is 5 bases at the V end and 1 base at the J end, and the number of junction bases without a gene match is 5. The cysteine opens and the phenylalanine closes a CDR3 of 14 amino acids. Here the CDR3 DNA is all that survives: 42 bases in frame from base 1.

Library construction relied on multiplex PCR. The instrument given in TCRdb is Illumina HiSeq 4000. TCR beta libraries were built with iRepertoire HTBI primers and Arm-PCR amplification of CDR3 regions. Gel purification was performed on PCR products prior to sequencing. The original methods were these. Across samples, 60 to 70 TRBV and 13 to 15 TRBJ segments were identified and used for gene usage analysis of CDR3 amino acid clonotypes. COPE and FqMerger were used to merge filtered high-quality paired reads into contigs. BLAST was used to align contigs to IMGT TRBV, TRBD and TRBJ reference genes, and CDR3 was defined according to IMGT. Any clonotype with a frequency above 0.1% was classified as a highly expanded clone. Shannon entropy served as the measure of repertoire diversity, while the Gini coefficient captured V-J evenness. A clonotype found in more than one individual was treated as public. Clones were called with MiXCR by TCRdb after fastp trimmed the public reads at Q25, and only in-frame beta chains were retained. Rows are combined by CDR3 protein, so each entry shows the most common genes and DNA. The V and J calls, along with clone size, are taken from TCRdb and not from the paper's own processing. The sample contains around 460,000 distinct CDR3 sequences, about 22% of them found a single time. Of the sample, more than 6% is held by the ten largest clones.

Regarding this clonotype: Its antigen is not yet known. There are no base qualities to consult, and no much larger clone falls within one base.

The rearranged segments are TRBV9 and TRBJ2-7; TRBD1 lines up with 8 middle nucleotides. The specimen comprised peripheral blood mononuclear cells (PBMCs), sampled when the disease was refractory, from a patient treated with antithyroid drugs. The clonotype was recovered from a female donor with Graves disease. The CDR3 sequence is CASSGQGNSYEQYF. The DNA sequence is as follows: TGTGCCAGCAGTGGACAGGGTAATTCCTACGAGCAGTACTTC.